This T cell receptor (beta chain) appears in the sequencing data of a study of control samples from healthy donors and cancer patients (dated by TCRdb to 2018 to 2021). Libraries were constructed by the immunoSEQ multiplex PCR assay. This is the immuneACCESS table as TCRdb keeps it, with only in-frame sequences that have V and J called. A part of the clones is gone; compared with another copy, unresolved V genes explain less than half, and the rest is unexplained. This sample comprises 150,000 to 200,000 clones, about 90% of them detected only once. Of the sample, more than 10% falls within the top ten clones. This clone was seen a few times. The clone's antigen remains unknown. No base quality values were provided; no much bigger clone lies one nucleotide off. The specimen sequenced was blood. The TCR sequence derives from a man aged 25 to 40 in good health.

In nucleotide form, the sequence is TGCAGTGCTAGTGTCTCAGACTATGGCTACACCTTC. It translates as CSASVSDYGYTF. The chain employs TRBV20-1 and TRBJ1-2; no D gene call is confident. Trimming removed 3 bases from V and 3 bases from J, leaving 8 bases between the germline ends. Sequences DFQATT (CDR1) and SNEGSKA (CDR2) are obtained from the germline V gene (reference sequence). The CDR3 contains 12 residues, cysteine and phenylalanine counted. The read is trimmed to its CDR3 DNA, 36 bases read in frame from base 1.